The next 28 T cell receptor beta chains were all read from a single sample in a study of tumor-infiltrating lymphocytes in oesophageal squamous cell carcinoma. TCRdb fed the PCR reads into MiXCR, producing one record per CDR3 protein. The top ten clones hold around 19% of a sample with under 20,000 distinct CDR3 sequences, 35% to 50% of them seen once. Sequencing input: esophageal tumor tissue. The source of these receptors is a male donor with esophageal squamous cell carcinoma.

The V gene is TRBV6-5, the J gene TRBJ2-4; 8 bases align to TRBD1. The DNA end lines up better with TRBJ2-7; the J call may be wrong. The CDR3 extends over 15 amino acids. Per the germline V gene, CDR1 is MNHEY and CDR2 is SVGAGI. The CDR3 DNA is TGTGCCAGCAGTATCGCCGGGACAGGTTTCCGCGAGCAGTACTTC. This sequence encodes CASSIAGTGFREQYF.

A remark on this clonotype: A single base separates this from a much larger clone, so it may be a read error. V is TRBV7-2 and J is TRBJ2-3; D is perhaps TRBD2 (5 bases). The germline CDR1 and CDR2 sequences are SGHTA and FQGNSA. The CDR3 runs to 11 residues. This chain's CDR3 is CASGQKNAQYF. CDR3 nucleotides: TGCGCCAGCGGCCAAAAGAACGCGCAGTATTTT.

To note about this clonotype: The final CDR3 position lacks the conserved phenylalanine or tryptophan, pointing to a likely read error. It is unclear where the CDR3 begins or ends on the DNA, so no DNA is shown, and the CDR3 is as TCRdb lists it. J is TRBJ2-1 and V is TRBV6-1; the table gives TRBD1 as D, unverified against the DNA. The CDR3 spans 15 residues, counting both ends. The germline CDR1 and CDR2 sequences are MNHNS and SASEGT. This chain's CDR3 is CASSNTGARSYTFGS.

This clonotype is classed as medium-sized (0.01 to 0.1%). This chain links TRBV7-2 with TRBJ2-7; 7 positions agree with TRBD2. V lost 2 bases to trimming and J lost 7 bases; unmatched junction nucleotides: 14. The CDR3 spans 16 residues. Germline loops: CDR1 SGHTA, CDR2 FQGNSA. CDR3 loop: CASSLTGAGAGYEQYF. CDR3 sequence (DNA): TGTGCCAGCAGCTTAACCGGCGCGGGAGCGGGCTATGAGCAGTACTTC.

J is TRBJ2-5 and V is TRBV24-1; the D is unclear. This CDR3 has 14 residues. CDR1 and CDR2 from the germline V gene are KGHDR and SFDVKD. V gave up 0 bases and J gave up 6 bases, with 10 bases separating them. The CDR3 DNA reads TGTGCCACCAGTGATTTGCGGCAGTATCAGACCCAGTACTTC. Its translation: CATSDLRQYQTQYF.

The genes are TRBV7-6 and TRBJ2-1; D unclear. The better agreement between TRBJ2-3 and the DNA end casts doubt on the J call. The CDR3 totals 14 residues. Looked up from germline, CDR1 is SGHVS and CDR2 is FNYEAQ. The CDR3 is CASSLGSGEDTQYF. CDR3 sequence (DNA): TGTGCCAGCAGCTTAGGTAGTGGGGAAGATACGCAGTATTTT.

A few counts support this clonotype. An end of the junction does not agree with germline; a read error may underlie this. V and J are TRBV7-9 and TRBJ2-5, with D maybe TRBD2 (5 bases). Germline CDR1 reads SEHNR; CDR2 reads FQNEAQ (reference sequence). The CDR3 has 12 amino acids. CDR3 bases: TGTGCCAGCACCGTAGAGGGTTCACCCCTCCACTTC. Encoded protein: CASTVEGSPLHF.

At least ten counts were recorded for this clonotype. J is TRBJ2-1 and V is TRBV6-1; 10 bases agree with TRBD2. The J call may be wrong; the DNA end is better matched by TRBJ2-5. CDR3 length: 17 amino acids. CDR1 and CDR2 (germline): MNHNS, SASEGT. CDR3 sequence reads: CASSPDRLAGLQETQYF. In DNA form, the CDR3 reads TGTGCCAGCAGTCCCGACCGACTAGCGGGTTTACAAGAGACCCAGTACTTC.

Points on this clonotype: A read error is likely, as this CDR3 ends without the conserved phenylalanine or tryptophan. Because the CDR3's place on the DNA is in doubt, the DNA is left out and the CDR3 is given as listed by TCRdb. The CDR3 here is CASSSGSGQGFRDPVL. The chain uses TRBV7-7 and TRBJ1-6; the table's D call, TRBD1, was not checked against the DNA. The CDR3 spans 16 residues, counting both ends. The V gene's germline CDR1 is SSHAT and CDR2 FNYEAQ (reference sequence).

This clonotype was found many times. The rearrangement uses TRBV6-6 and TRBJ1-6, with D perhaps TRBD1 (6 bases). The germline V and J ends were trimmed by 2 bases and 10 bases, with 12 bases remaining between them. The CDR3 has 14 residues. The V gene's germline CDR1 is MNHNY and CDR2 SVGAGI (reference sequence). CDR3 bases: TGTGCCAGCAGTTACGGGGGGGCTCAGTCACCCCTCCACTTT. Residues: CASSYGGAQSPLHF.

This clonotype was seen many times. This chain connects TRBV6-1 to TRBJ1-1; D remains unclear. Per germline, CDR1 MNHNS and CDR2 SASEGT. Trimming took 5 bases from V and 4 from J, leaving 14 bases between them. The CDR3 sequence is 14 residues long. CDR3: CASSRTPGVTEAFF. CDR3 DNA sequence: TGTGCCAGCAGTCGGACCCCGGGAGTCACTGAAGCTTTCTTT.

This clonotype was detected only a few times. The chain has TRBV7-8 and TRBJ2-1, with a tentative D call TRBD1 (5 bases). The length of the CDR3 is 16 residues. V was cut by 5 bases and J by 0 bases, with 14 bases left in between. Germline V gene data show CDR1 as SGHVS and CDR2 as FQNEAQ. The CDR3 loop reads CASSRKGPNSYNEQFF. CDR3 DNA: TGTGCCAGCAGCCGCAAGGGGCCAAACTCCTACAATGAGCAGTTCTTC. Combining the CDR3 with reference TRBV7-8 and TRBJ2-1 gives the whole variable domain GAGVSQSPRYKVAKRGQDVALRCDPISGHVSLFWYQQALGQGPEFLTYFQNEAQLDKSGLPSDRFFAERPEGSVSTLKIQRTQQEDSAVYLCASSRKGPNSYNEQFFGPGTRLTVL.

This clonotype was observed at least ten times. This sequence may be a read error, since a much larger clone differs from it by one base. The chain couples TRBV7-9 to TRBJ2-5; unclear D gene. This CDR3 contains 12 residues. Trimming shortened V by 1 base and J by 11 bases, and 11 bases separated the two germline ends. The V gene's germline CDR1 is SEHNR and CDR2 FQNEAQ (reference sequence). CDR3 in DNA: TGTGCCAGCAGCTTAGTCACCAATGAGCAGTACTTC. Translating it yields CASSLVTNEQYF.

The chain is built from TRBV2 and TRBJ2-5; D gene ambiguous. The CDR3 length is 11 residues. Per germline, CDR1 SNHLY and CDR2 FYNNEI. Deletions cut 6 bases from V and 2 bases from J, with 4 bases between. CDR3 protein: CASRGQETQYF. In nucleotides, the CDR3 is TGTGCCAGCAGGGGGCAAGAGACCCAGTACTTC. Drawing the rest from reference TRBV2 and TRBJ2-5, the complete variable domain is EPEVTQTPSHQVTQMGQEVILRCVPISNHLYFYWYRQILGQKVEFLVSFYNNEISEKSEIFDDQFSVERPDGSNFTLKIRSTKLEDSAMYFCASRGQETQYFGPGTRLLVL.

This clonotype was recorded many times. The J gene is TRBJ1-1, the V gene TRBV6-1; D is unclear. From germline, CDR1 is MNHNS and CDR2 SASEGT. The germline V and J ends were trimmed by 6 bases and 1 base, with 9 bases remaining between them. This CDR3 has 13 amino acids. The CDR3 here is CASSPGRNTEAFF. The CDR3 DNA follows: TGTGCCAGCAGCCCCGGCAGGAACACTGAAGCTTTCTTT.

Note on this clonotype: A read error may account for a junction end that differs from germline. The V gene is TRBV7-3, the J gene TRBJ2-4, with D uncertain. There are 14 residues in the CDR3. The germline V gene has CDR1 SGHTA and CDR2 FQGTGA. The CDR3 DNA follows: TGTGCCAGCAGCTTACCCCATCCGATTTCACCCCTCCACTTC. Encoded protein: CASSLPHPISPLHF. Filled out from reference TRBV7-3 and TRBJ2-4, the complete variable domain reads GAGVSQTPSNKVTEKGKYVELRCDPISGHTALYWYRQSLGQGPEFLIYFQGTGAADDSGLPNDRFFAVRPEGSVSTLKIQRTERGDSAVYLCASSLPHPISPLHFGAGTRLSVL.

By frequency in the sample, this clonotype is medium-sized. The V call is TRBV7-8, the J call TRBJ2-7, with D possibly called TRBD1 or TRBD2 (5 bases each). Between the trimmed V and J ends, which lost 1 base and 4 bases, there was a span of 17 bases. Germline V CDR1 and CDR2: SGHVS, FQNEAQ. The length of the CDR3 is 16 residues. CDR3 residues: CASSLGLPGPEYEQYF. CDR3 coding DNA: TGTGCCAGCAGCTTAGGGCTACCGGGACCCGAGTACGAGCAGTACTTC.

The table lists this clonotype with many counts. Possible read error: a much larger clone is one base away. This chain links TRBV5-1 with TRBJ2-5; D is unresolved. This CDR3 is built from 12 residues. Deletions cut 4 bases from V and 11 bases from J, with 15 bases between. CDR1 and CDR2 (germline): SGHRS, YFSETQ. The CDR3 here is CASSEEVREQYF. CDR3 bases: TGCGCCAGCAGCGAAGAGGTCCGAGAGCAGTACTTC. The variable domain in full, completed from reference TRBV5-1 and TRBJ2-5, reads KAGVTQTPRYLIKTRGQQVTLSCSPISGHRSVSWYQQTPGQGLQFLFEYFSETQRNKGNFPGRFSGRQFSNSRSEMNVSTLELGDSALYLCASSEEVREQYFGPGTRLLVL.

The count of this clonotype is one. The chain's CDR3 is CASSLTQGGAFHEQYF. CDR3 DNA: TGTGCCAGCAGTTTGACCCAGGGGGGGGCCTTTCATGAGCAGTACTTC. This chain links TRBV12-3 or TRBV12-4 with TRBJ2-1, with D perhaps being TRBD1 or TRBD2 (7 bases each). The closer fit of TRBJ2-7 to the DNA end suggests the J call may be wrong. CDR3 length: 16 amino acids.

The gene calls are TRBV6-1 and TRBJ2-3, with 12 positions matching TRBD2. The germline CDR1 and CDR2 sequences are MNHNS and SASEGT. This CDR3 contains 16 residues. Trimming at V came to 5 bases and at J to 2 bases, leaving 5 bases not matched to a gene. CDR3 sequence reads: CASSHGLAGYTDTQYF. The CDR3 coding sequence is TGTGCCAGCAGTCACGGACTAGCGGGATACACAGATACGCAGTATTTT.

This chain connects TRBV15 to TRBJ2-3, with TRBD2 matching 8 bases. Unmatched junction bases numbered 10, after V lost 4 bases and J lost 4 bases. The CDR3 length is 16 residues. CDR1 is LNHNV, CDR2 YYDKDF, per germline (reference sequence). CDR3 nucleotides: TGTGCCACCAGCACCCTAGCGGGCATTCGGGCAGATACGCAGTATTTT. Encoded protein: CATSTLAGIRADTQYF.

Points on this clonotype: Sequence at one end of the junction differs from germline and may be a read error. CDR3 DNA: TGTGCCAGCAGCTTTACTCCCGACACTGAAGCTTTATTT. Translation gives CASSFTPDTEALF. The chain joins TRBV7-8 to TRBJ1-1; D uncertain. This CDR3 is built from 13 residues. Per germline, CDR1 SGHVS and CDR2 FQNEAQ.

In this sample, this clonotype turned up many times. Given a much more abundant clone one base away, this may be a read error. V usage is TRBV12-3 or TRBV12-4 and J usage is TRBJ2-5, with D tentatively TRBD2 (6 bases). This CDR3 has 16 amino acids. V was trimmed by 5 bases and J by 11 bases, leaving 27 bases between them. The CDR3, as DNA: TGTGCCAGCAGTCCAGCCACACTAGCTTCGCGCAATGAGCAGTACTTC. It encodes CASSPATLASRNEQYF.

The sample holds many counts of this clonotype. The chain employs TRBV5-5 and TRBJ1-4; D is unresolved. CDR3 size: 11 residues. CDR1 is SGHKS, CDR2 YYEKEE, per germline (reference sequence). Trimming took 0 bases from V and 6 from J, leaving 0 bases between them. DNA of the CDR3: TGTGCCAGCAGCTTGGATGAAAAACTGTTTTTT. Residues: CASSLDEKLFF.

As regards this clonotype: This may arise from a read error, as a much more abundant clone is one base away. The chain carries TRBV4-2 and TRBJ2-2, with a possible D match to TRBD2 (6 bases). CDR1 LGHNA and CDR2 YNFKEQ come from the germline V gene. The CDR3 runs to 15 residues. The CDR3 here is CANSQLWEDTGELFF. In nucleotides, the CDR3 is TGTGCCAACAGCCAACTCTGGGAGGACACCGGGGAGCTGTTTTTT.

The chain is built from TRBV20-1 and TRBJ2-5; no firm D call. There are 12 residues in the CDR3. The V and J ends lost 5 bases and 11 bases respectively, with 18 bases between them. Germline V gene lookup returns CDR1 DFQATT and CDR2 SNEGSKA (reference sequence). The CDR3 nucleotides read TGCAGTGCTGAAAGGTTAAAGAATGAGCAGTACTTC. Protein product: CSAERLKNEQYF.

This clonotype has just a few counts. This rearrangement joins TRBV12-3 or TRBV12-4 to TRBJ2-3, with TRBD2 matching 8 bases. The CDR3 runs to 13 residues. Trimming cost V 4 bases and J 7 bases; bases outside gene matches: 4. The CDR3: CASSSGLGNTQYF. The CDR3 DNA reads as TGTGCCAGCAGTTCGGGACTAGGAAATACGCAGTATTTT.

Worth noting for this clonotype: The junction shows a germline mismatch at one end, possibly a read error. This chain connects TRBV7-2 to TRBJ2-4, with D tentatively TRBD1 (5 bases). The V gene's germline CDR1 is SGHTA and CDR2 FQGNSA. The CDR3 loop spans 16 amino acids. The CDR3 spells CASSLGPTVRNSPLHF. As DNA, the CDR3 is TGTGCCAGCAGCTTAGGCCCGACAGTTCGTAATTCACCCCTCCACTTC.